This section outlines one T cell receptor beta chain sequence together with its context. Germline trimming cut 0 bases from V and 4 bases from J; bases unmatched to any gene: 5. The CDR3 consists of 15 residues. From germline, CDR1 is MNHEY and CDR2 SVGAGI. The sample originates from a study of blood T cells in healthy people across ages. A J-beta primer mix and a sample-barcoded 5' primer were used in a second PCR of about 7 to 11 cycles. A template-switch adaptor that had 12 random nucleotides put a tag on each cDNA molecule. Per-sample output comprised a minimum of 2.5 million paired-end reads containing CDR3. TCRdb re-derived calls from the 5' RACE reads in MiXCR, one entry per CDR3 protein. The data show around 780,000 distinct CDR3 sequences, just over 55% seen once.

Sequencing was done on a sample of blood. This receptor was taken from a man aged 40-55 years in good health. J is TRBJ1-1 and V is TRBV6-5; 7 bases map to TRBD1. In DNA, the CDR3 is TGTGCCAGCAGTTACTCGTGGCAGGGGGTCACTGAAGCTTTCTTT. Protein: CASSYSWQGVTEAFF.